The 16 T cell receptor beta chains in this list originate from one sample, sequenced in a study of blood T cell repertoires in COVID-19. Data came from immunoSEQ multiplex PCR; TCRdb stores just in-frame clones and leaves some out. The sample has some 150,000 clones, about 90% seen once. Material: PBMCs or T cells enriched from blood (not recorded which). The source is a human donor with acute COVID-19. The donor label of this sample is uncertain.

This CDR3 reads CASSLKDSDNYGYTF. The CDR3 nucleotides read TGTGCCAGCTCACTAAAGGACAGTGATAACTATGGCTACACCTTC. The chain couples TRBV18 to TRBJ1-2; TRBD1 is a possible D gene (6 bases). CDR3 size: 15 residues. The V gene lost 4 bases and the J gene lost 1 base, with 13 bases spanning the gap. The germline CDR1 and CDR2 sequences are KGHSH and LQKENI. Full variable domain (rest looked up from reference TRBV18 and TRBJ1-2): NAGVMQNPRHLVRRRGQEARLRCSPMKGHSHVYWYRQLPEEGLKFMVYLQKENIIDESGMPKERFSAEFPKEGPSILRIQQVVRGDSAAYFCASSLKDSDNYGYTFGSGTRLTVV.

V gene TRBV2 combines with J gene TRBJ1-5, with 11 positions matching TRBD1. V lost 4 bases, J lost 6 bases, and 5 bases stayed unmatched. Germline loops: CDR1 SNHLY, CDR2 FYNNEI. This CDR3 spans 15 amino acids. The CDR3 protein is CASSAGQGAIQPQHF. Here the CDR3 DNA reads TGTGCCAGCAGTGCAGGACAGGGGGCGATTCAGCCCCAGCATTTT. Complete variable domain (other parts from reference TRBV2 and TRBJ1-5): EPEVTQTPSHQVTQMGQEVILRCVPISNHLYFYWYRQILGQKVEFLVSFYNNEISEKSEIFDDQFSVERPDGSNFTLKIRSTKLEDSAMYFCASSAGQGAIQPQHFGDGTRLSIL.

The chain has TRBV28 and TRBJ2-2; 10 bases align to TRBD1. The CDR3 runs 16 residues. J gave up 6 bases and V 5 bases, and 9 bases lay outside the gene matches. Germline V lookup: CDR1 MDHEN, CDR2 SYDVKM. CDR3 DNA sequence: TGTGCCAGCAGTCCCAACCTCGGACAGGGGGCCGGGGAGCTGTTTTTT. Its protein product is CASSPNLGQGAGELFF.

The V call is TRBV5-1, the J call TRBJ1-1; the match to TRBD1 covers 8 bases. This CDR3 has 16 residues. CDR1 is SGHRS and CDR2 is YFSETQ in the germline V gene. The V gene end was trimmed by 4 bases and the J gene end by 1 base; junction bases not matched to a gene: 9. This CDR3 reads CASSVSGTGTNTEAFF. For the CDR3, the DNA is TGCGCCAGCAGCGTATCCGGGACAGGTACGAACACTGAAGCTTTCTTT.

The chain employs TRBV6-5 and TRBJ1-1; 9 positions agree with TRBD1. In germline, CDR1 is MNHEY, CDR2 SVGAGI. V was pared by 6 bases and J by 1 base, with 3 bases of the junction left unmatched. The CDR3 sequence is 14 residues long. CDR3 nucleotide sequence: TGTGCCAGCAGGAGGACAGGGGCGAACACTGAAGCTTTCTTT. Its translation: CASRRTGANTEAFF.

The chain carries TRBV27 and TRBJ2-7; the D gene is possibly TRBD1 (6 bases). V lost 1 base and J 4 bases, leaving 11 bases between the germline ends. Germline V gene data show CDR1 as MNHEY and CDR2 as SMNVEV (reference sequence). This CDR3 is 14 amino acids long. This CDR3 is CASSLYAQGYEQYF. In DNA form, the CDR3 reads TGTGCCAGCAGTTTATATGCCCAGGGGTACGAGCAGTACTTC.

This chain connects TRBV5-6 to TRBJ2-7, with unresolved D. In germline, CDR1 is SGHDT, CDR2 YYEEEE. V was clipped by 0 bases and J by 3 bases, with 19 bases between them. This CDR3 has 17 residues. The CDR3 DNA sequence: TGTGCCAGCAGCTTGGTCAGAACCCCTTTCCCGTACTACGAGCAGTACTTC. Translation: CASSLVRTPFPYYEQYF.

The genes are TRBV2 and TRBJ1-5; 11 bases match TRBD1. J gave up 6 bases and V 4 bases, and 11 bases lay outside the gene matches. Germline assignment: CDR1 SNHLY and CDR2 FYNNEI. CDR3 length: 17 amino acids. In DNA form, the CDR3 reads TGTGCCAGCAGTGTACAGCCGGGACAGGGGGGGAGTCAGCCCCAGCATTTT. Translation: CASSVQPGQGGSQPQHF.

CDR3 region: CASSLGLNEAFF. The CDR3, as DNA: TGTGCCAGCAGCTTAGGTCTTAATGAAGCTTTCTTT. The V and J genes are TRBV7-9 and TRBJ1-1; no definite D call. The CDR3 spans 12 residues. The V and J ends lost 1 base and 7 bases respectively, with 7 bases between them. Germline-derived CDR1 and CDR2 are SEHNR and FQNEAQ (reference sequence).

This rearrangement joins TRBV5-1 to TRBJ1-5, with 9 bases that match TRBD1. V dropped 0 bases and J dropped 6; count of bases not matched to a gene: 7. This CDR3 has 16 residues. Looked up from germline, CDR1 is SGHRS and CDR2 is YFSETQ. CDR3 in amino acids: CASSLGATGGGQPQHF. Written as DNA, the CDR3 is TGCGCCAGCAGCTTGGGGGCGACAGGGGGTGGTCAGCCCCAGCATTTT.

This rearrangement joins TRBV6-5 to TRBJ2-1; 9 positions match TRBD1. The CDR3 has 14 residues. With V trimmed by 7 bases and J by 4 bases, 5 bases remained unmatched. The germline CDR1 and CDR2 sequences are MNHEY and SVGAGI. The CDR3 DNA follows: TGTGCCAGCAATAGGGGACAGGGTTACAATGAGCAGTTCTTC. The encoded protein is CASNRGQGYNEQFF.

The sample holds one count of this clone. V gene TRBV11-2 combines with J gene TRBJ2-5; possibly TRBD2 for D (5 bases). This CDR3 spans 13 amino acids. In germline, CDR1 is SGHAT, CDR2 FQNNGV. V lost 4 bases and J lost 1, with 7 bases in between. CDR3 DNA sequence: TGTGCCAGCAGCTCTAGCTCCCAAGAGACCCAGTACTTC. As protein: CASSSSSQETQYF.

The chain carries TRBV5-1 and TRBJ1-5, with D possibly matching TRBD1 (6 bases). V lost 3 bases and J lost 6, with 10 bases in between. Germline assignment: CDR1 SGHRS and CDR2 YFSETQ. The CDR3 is made up of 13 amino acids. The CDR3 loop reads CASSSRGGQPQHF. Here the CDR3 DNA reads TGCGCCAGCAGCTCCAGAGGGGGTCAGCCCCAGCATTTT. Combining the CDR3 with reference TRBV5-1 and TRBJ1-5 gives the whole variable domain KAGVTQTPRYLIKTRGQQVTLSCSPISGHRSVSWYQQTPGQGLQFLFEYFSETQRNKGNFPGRFSGRQFSNSRSEMNVSTLELGDSALYLCASSSRGGQPQHFGDGTRLSIL.

CDR3: CAASSGGDGELFF. CDR3 sequence (DNA): TGTGCCGCCTCTAGCGGGGGGGACGGGGAGCTGTTTTTT. The chain recombines TRBV19 with TRBJ2-2; the match to TRBD2 covers 12 bases. V lost 11 bases to trimming and J lost 7 bases; unmatched junction nucleotides: 5. The CDR3 covers 13 residues. Per germline, CDR1 LNHDA and CDR2 SQIVND (reference sequence).

The table lists this clone with a count of one. The chain has TRBV6-2 or TRBV6-3 and TRBJ2-2, with TRBD2 identical over 9 bases. The ends lost 5 bases at V and 6 bases at J; junction bases unmatched: 7. The germline V gene encodes CDR1 MNHEY and CDR2 SVGEGT. CDR3 length: 15 residues. CDR3 DNA: TGTGCCAGCAGTCGCCGCGGGGGGGCCTCCGGGGAGCTGTTTTTT. Protein product: CASSRRGGASGELFF.

J is TRBJ2-7 and V is TRBV6-5; 9 bases align to TRBD1. The CDR3 is made up of 15 amino acids. The germline V gene has CDR1 MNHEY and CDR2 SVGAGI. The V segment lost 5 bases and the J segment 4 bases; nucleotides outside the gene matches: 9. The CDR3 region has the DNA TGTGCCAGCAGTCCAACCGGGACAGGGACATACGAGCAGTACTTC. Amino acid sequence: CASSPTGTGTYEQYF.